A single sample is the source of the 25 T cell receptor beta chains below, sequenced in a study of immune evolution from preneoplasia to lung adenocarcinoma. Produced via immunoSEQ multiplex PCR; TCRdb's table is partial and in-frame only. The sample consists of 9,500 to 13,000 clones, around three quarters of them appearing once. Source material: FFPE minimally invasive lung adenocarcinoma tissue. The receptors come from a person between 65 and 80 years old with lung adenocarcinoma.

J is TRBJ2-2 and V is TRBV6-6; TRBD2 aligns across 13 bases. The germline gives CDR1 MNHNY, CDR2 SVGAGI (reference sequence). This CDR3 contains 16 residues. Unmatched junction bases numbered 6, after V lost 6 bases and J lost 5 bases. The DNA of the CDR3 is TGTGCCAGCAGCGCCAAGGGACTAGCGGGGACCGGGGAGCTGTTTTTT. Protein product: CASSAKGLAGTGELFF.

The V and J genes are TRBV30 and TRBJ1-6; D is uncertain. This CDR3 spans 13 amino acids. Trimming stripped 0 bases from V and 4 bases from J, with 4 bases between. CDR1 is GTSNPN and CDR2 is SVGIG in the germline V gene (reference sequence). This CDR3 reads CAWSVSYNSPLHF. The CDR3 coding sequence is TGTGCCTGGAGTGTGAGTTATAATTCACCCCTCCACTTT.

This chain connects TRBV30 to TRBJ1-6; D is possibly TRBD1 (5 bases). The V gene lost 3 bases and the J gene lost 10 bases, with 19 bases spanning the gap. The CDR3 is 15 amino acids. CDR1 and CDR2 from the germline V gene are GTSNPN and SVGIG (reference sequence). The chain's CDR3 is CAWRGVGWGGSPLHF. CDR3 bases: TGTGCCTGGAGGGGGGTCGGTTGGGGCGGGTCACCCCTCCACTTT.

The chain has TRBV29-1 and TRBJ2-2, with D perhaps assigned TRBD1 or TRBD2 (6 bases each). From germline, CDR1 is SQVTM and CDR2 ANQGSEA. The V and J ends lost 7 bases and 6 bases respectively, with 18 bases between them. The CDR3 covers 14 residues. The CDR3 reads CSADTGGVAGELFF. CDR3 nucleotides: TGCAGCGCCGACACCGGGGGCGTCGCCGGGGAGCTGTTTTTT.

V is TRBV30 and J is TRBJ2-3; 8 bases map to TRBD2. CDR1 is GTSNPN, CDR2 SVGIG, per germline (reference sequence). This CDR3 spans 13 amino acids. CDR3 coding DNA: TGTGTCTGTACGTTAGCGGGAACAGATACGCAGTATTTT. Its protein product is CVCTLAGTDTQYF.

The V call is TRBV6-1, the J call TRBJ2-1; 8 bases line up with TRBD1. V trimming: 5 bases; J trimming: 9 bases; junction bases outside the gene matches: 9. The CDR3 sequence is 14 residues long. CDR1 is MNHNS and CDR2 is SASEGT in the germline V gene. CDR3 loop: CASSPGQDVSEQFF. The CDR3 nucleotides are TGTGCCAGCAGTCCGGGACAGGACGTAAGTGAGCAGTTCTTC.

The chain combines TRBV4-1 with TRBJ1-3, with 7 bases aligning to TRBD1. Trimming cost V 2 bases and J 0 bases; bases outside gene matches: 10. From germline, CDR1 is MGHRA and CDR2 YSYEKL. This CDR3 contains 18 residues. In DNA form, the CDR3 reads TGCGCCAGCAGCCAACCCCAGGACAGGTTCCACTCTGGAAACACCATATATTTT. This translates into CASSQPQDRFHSGNTIYF.

The rearrangement joins TRBV7-8 to TRBJ2-7; tentative D call: TRBD1 (6 bases). Germline V CDR1 and CDR2: SGHVS, FQNEAQ. Trimming took 3 bases from V and 4 from J, leaving 10 bases between them. CDR3 length: 13 residues. The DNA of the CDR3 is TGTGCCAGCAGCTTGGGGACATATTACGAGCAGTACTTC. This codes for CASSLGTYYEQYF.

V is TRBV7-2 and J is TRBJ1-1; unclear D gene. This CDR3 has 16 amino acids. V was pared by 7 bases and J by 1 base, with 19 bases between. CDR1 and CDR2 (germline): SGHTA, FQGNSA. In DNA form, the CDR3 reads TGTGCCAGCATCCTCCTCGGAGTGGGGAAGAACACTGAAGCTTTCTTT. It yields the protein CASILLGVGKNTEAFF.

This chain joins TRBV7-2 and TRBJ2-7; D may be TRBD2 (6 bases). Germline CDR1 SGHTA, CDR2 FQGNSA. Trimming cost V 3 bases and J 3 bases, with 6 bases left between them. There are 12 residues in the CDR3. The CDR3 reads CASSFSGYEQYF. CDR3 DNA sequence: TGTGCCAGCAGCTTTAGCGGCTACGAGCAGTACTTC.

The chain combines TRBV19 with TRBJ1-5, with 8 nucleotides matching TRBD1. V shed 7 bases and J 5 bases; nucleotides not matched to a gene: 4. Germline V gives CDR1 LNHDA, CDR2 SQIVND (reference sequence). The CDR3 extends over 13 amino acids. CDR3 DNA: TGTGCCAGTAAGGACAGGGCATATCAGCCCCAGCATTTT. Its translation is CASKDRAYQPQHF.

The gene calls are TRBV7-9 and TRBJ1-1; the D is unclear. This CDR3 comprises 13 residues. The V gene lost 7 bases and the J gene lost 8 bases, with 17 bases spanning the gap. Germline-derived CDR1 and CDR2 are SEHNR and FQNEAQ (reference sequence). Here the CDR3 DNA reads TGTGCCAGCAACGAGGTGGGGTTCCCAGAAGCTTTCTTT. This sequence encodes CASNEVGFPEAFF.

V and J are TRBV6-6 and TRBJ1-5; D not certain. This CDR3 region has 15 residues. V was shortened by 3 bases and J by 0 bases, with 9 bases between the two germline ends. The germline V gene has CDR1 MNHNY and CDR2 SVGAGI (reference sequence). The CDR3 coding sequence is TGTGCCAGCAGTTATACGATGGGTAGCAATCAGCCCCAGCATTTT. It is translated as CASSYTMGSNQPQHF.

This clone has a single count. The rearrangement links TRBV11-2 to TRBJ2-2; no clear D. Germline CDR1 and CDR2: SGHAT and FQNNGV. The CDR3 totals 16 residues. Trimming pared 0 bases from V and 2 bases from J, leaving 10 bases between. In nucleotides, the CDR3 is TGTGCCAGCAGCTTAGAATACGGTAGAAACACCGGGGAGCTGTTTTTT. Translated, it gives CASSLEYGRNTGELFF.

The chain couples TRBV19 to TRBJ2-7; D is ambiguous. CDR3 size: 13 residues. Trimming cost V 3 bases and J 2 bases, with 8 bases left between them. Germline assignment: CDR1 LNHDA and CDR2 SQIVND (reference sequence). CDR3: CASSIAVTYEQYF. In DNA, the CDR3 is TGTGCCAGTAGTATCGCCGTTACCTACGAGCAGTACTTC.

V is TRBV14 and J is TRBJ2-5, with unresolved D. The DNA end is a closer match to TRBJ2-7, so the J assignment may be wrong. CDR1 and CDR2 from the germline V gene are SGHDN and FVKESK. The CDR3 runs to 13 residues. The CDR3: CASSQTAHYEQYF. The DNA of the CDR3 is TGTGCCAGCAGCCAGACCGCCCATTACGAGCAGTACTTC.

V and J are TRBV9 and TRBJ1-2, with 9 bases identical to TRBD1. Germline values: CDR1 SGDLS, CDR2 YYNGEE. The junction had 15 bases not matched to a gene; V was cut back by 4 bases and J by 8 bases. The CDR3 runs 16 residues. Written as DNA, the CDR3 is TGTGCCAGCAGCCCCGATCCAGCCGGGACAGGGTTCGGCTACACCTTC. Protein: CASSPDPAGTGFGYTF. Combining the CDR3 with reference TRBV9 and TRBJ1-2 gives the whole variable domain DSGVTQTPKHLITATGQRVTLRCSPRSGDLSVYWYQQSLDQGLQFLIQYYNGEERAKGNILERFSAQQFPDLHSELNLSSLELGDSALYFCASSPDPAGTGFGYTFGSGTRLTVV.

This clone occurred once. This chain connects TRBV4-1 to TRBJ2-7, with a tentative D call TRBD2 (6 bases). This CDR3 region has 14 residues. Germline V CDR1 and CDR2: MGHRA, YSYEKL. V was shortened by 1 base and J by 3 bases, with 10 bases between the two germline ends. CDR3 in DNA: TGCGCCAGCAGCCAAGGACTAGAGTACTACGAGCAGTACTTC. Its protein product is CASSQGLEYYEQYF.

The genes are TRBV7-9 and TRBJ2-1; possibly TRBD1 for D (6 bases). The V and J ends lost 10 bases and 6 bases respectively, with 19 bases between them. Germline V gene sequence: CDR1 SEHNR, CDR2 FQNEAQ (reference sequence). CDR3 size: 14 residues. The CDR3 here is CAITGQRPTNEQFF. The CDR3 DNA is TGTGCCATTACCGGACAGAGGCCTACCAATGAGCAGTTCTTC.

This chain uses TRBV18 with TRBJ2-1; 14 bases line up with TRBD2. Germline lookup yields CDR1 KGHSH and CDR2 LQKENI. The CDR3 length is 17 residues. V was pared by 4 bases and J by 0 bases, with 2 bases of the junction left unmatched. The CDR3 nucleotides are TGTGCCAGCTCACGACTAGCGGGGGGGAGCTCCTACAATGAGCAGTTCTTC. Protein: CASSRLAGGSSYNEQFF.

The chain employs TRBV6-1 and TRBJ2-3; a weak D match, TRBD1 (6 bases). Trimming cost V 7 bases and J 0 bases, with 11 bases left between them. The germline CDR1 and CDR2 sequences are MNHNS and SASEGT. The CDR3 runs 14 residues. DNA of the CDR3: TGTGCCAGCAAGCGACAGGAGAGCACAGATACGCAGTATTTT. It specifies CASKRQESTDTQYF.

The DNA of the CDR3 is TGTGCCAGCAGCTCACGAGCAGGGGGCCCCGGGGAGCTGTTTTTT. It specifies CASSSRAGGPGELFF. The genes are TRBV7-9 and TRBJ2-2; 8 bases are shared with TRBD1. CDR3 length equals 15 residues. Germline trimming cut 4 bases from V and 6 bases from J; bases unmatched to any gene: 7. CDR1 is SEHNR and CDR2 is FQNEAQ in the germline V gene (reference sequence).

The gene calls are TRBV14 and TRBJ2-7, with 7 nucleotides matching TRBD1. The V and J ends lost 1 base and 1 base, in that order; junction bases with no gene match: 4. The CDR3 runs to 15 residues. Germline CDR1 is SGHDN and CDR2 is FVKESK. CDR3: CASSQGQGISYEQYF. In DNA, the CDR3 is TGTGCCAGCAGCCAAGGACAGGGTATTTCCTACGAGCAGTACTTC.

This clone occurred once. The V call is TRBV29-1, the J call TRBJ2-1, with 9 bases that match TRBD1. This CDR3 is 14 amino acids long. The V and J ends lost 6 bases and 4 bases, in that order; junction bases with no gene match: 7. Per the germline V gene, CDR1 is SQVTM and CDR2 is ANQGSEA. This CDR3 is CSVEGQGGYNEQFF. CDR3 sequence (DNA): TGCAGCGTGGAGGGACAGGGAGGGTACAATGAGCAGTTCTTC.

This chain joins TRBV6-5 and TRBJ2-2; TRBD2 matches at 11 bases. The germline V gene encodes CDR1 MNHEY and CDR2 SVGAGI. V lost 4 bases and J lost 0; bases outside the gene matches: 1. The CDR3 length is 16 residues. The CDR3 coding sequence is TGTGCCAGCAGTTTGACTAGCGGGGCGAACACCGGGGAGCTGTTTTTT. It codes for CASSLTSGANTGELFF.